This T cell receptor beta chain was sequenced in a study of blood T cells in healthy people across ages. Every donor gave 9 to 10 milliliters of peripheral blood. Primers used in a second PCR of about 7 to 12 cycles were a sample-barcoded 5' primer and a J-beta primer mix. TCRdb re-called the 5' RACE reads with MiXCR, one entry per CDR3 protein. The table includes about 1.4 million distinct CDR3 sequences, roughly 59% detected once. This CDR3 is 16 amino acids long. V dropped 0 bases and J dropped 5 bases, with 14 bases sitting between them. The V gene's germline CDR1 is ENHRY and CDR2 SYGVKD. The chain recombines TRBV10-3 with TRBJ2-1, with D possibly TRBD2 on 6 matching bases. The clonotype originates from a man younger than 35 in good health. Sequenced material: blood. CDR3 sequence (DNA): TGTGCCATCAGTGAGTCGGCGGGGTCGAGGAACAATGAGCAGTTCTTC. Its translation: CAISESAGSRNNEQFF.